This section outlines one T cell receptor (beta chain) sequence together with its context. The data belong to a study of blood T cell repertoires in COVID-19. The CDR3 runs 15 residues. Per germline, CDR1 SGHRS and CDR2 YFSETQ. Trimming left V 4 bases short and J 2 bases short, with 15 bases between. In the original workflow: Nucleated cell number was recorded as an estimate derived from reference gene primer amplification. The data were produced by immunoSEQ multiplex PCR, yet TCRdb's version contains in-frame clones alone and is incomplete. That table supplies the V and J calls and clone size; D and trimming were determined from the DNA. The sample contains 130,000 to 150,000 clones, roughly 79% of which appear only once.

The rearrangement joins TRBV5-1 to TRBJ1-1; possibly TRBD1 for D (5 bases). The TCR was taken from a human donor with acute or convalescent COVID-19. The donor label of this sample is uncertain. The sequencing input was peripheral blood. The CDR3 loop reads CASSTSTETNTEAFF. The CDR3 DNA sequence: TGCGCCAGCAGCACCTCGACAGAGACAAACACTGAAGCTTTCTTT.